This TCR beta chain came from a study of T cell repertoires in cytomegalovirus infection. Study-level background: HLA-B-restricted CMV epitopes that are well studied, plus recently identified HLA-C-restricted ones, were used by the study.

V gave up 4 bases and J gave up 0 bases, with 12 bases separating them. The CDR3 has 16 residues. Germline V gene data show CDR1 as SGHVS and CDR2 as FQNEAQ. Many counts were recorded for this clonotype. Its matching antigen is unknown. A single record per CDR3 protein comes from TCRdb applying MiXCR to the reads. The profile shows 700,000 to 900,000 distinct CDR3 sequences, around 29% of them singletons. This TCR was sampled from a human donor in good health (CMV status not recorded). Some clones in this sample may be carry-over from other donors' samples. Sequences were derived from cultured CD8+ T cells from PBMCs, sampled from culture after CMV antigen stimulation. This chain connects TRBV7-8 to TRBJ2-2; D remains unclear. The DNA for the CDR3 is TGTGCCAGCAGCTACCAGTACTTATCGAACACCGGGGAGCTGTTTTTT. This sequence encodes CASSYQYLSNTGELFF.